This TCR beta chain was recorded in a study of T-cell reconstitution after alpha-beta-depleted transplantation in children. V lost 1 base to trimming and J lost 6 bases; unmatched junction nucleotides: 2. This CDR3 contains 14 residues. The germline CDR1 and CDR2 sequences are LGHNA and YSLEER. Using unique molecular identifiers, the investigators prepared the TCRbeta library. TCRdb itself ran the PCR reads through MiXCR, one entry per CDR3 protein. This table has hundreds of thousands of distinct CDR3 sequences, over 10% appearing once. As to this clonotype: What it binds is not known.

General study results and limits: Where some patients showed high TCRbeta diversity at day 60, it came from recipient T cells and thymic progenitors that had survived. Counts and diversity of T cells one year after transplant came mostly from newly produced T cells. At around two months after transplant, the alpha-beta T cells were reportedly derived from several hundred expanded clones that came from non-depleted graft cells.

The sequence was collected from a male patient younger than 18 who had a stem cell transplant for acute myeloid leukemia, so the T cells may come from the graft donor. The starting material was PBMCs, mostly from graft donor cells, obtained 360 days after TCRalphabeta/CD19-depleted stem cell transplant. This chain links TRBV4-3 with TRBJ2-2; 7 bases match TRBD2. CDR3 in DNA: TGCGCCAGCAGCCAAGGGGGGGGACCCGGGGAGCTGTTTTTT. Protein sequence: CASSQGGGPGELFF.